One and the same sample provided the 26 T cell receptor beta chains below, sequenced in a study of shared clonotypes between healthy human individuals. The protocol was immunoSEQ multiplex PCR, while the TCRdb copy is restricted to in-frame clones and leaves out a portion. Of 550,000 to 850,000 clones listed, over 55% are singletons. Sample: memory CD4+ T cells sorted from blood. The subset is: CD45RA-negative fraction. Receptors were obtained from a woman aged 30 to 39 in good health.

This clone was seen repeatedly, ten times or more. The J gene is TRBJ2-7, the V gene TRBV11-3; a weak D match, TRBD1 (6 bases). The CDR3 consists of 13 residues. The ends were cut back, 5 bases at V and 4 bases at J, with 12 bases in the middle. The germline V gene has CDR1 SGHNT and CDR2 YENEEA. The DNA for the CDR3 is TGTGCCAGCAGCAACCAGGGGTCGTACGAGCAGTACTTC. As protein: CASSNQGSYEQYF.

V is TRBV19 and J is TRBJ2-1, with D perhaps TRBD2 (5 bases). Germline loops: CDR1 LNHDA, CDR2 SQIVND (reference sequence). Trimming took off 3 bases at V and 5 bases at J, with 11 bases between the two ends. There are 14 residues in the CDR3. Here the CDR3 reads CASSIGSGNNEQFF. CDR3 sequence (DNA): TGTGCCAGTAGTATTGGGTCCGGGAACAATGAGCAGTTCTTC.

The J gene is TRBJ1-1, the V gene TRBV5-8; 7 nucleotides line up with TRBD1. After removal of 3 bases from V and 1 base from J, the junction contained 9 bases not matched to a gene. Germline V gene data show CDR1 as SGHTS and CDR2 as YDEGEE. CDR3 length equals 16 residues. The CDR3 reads CASSSQGEIANTEAFF. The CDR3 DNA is TGTGCCAGCAGCTCCCAGGGGGAGATTGCGAACACTGAAGCTTTCTTT.

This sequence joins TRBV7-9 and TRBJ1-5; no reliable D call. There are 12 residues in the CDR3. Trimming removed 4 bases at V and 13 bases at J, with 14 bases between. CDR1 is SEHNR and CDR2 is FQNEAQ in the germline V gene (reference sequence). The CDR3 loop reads CASSSGPTGQHF. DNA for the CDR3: TGTGCCAGCAGCTCCGGGCCTACCGGACAGCATTTT.

The CDR3: CASSPGSSGANVLTF. CDR3 bases: TGTGCCAGCAGTCCCGGAAGCTCTGGGGCCAACGTCCTGACTTTC. The chain recombines TRBV27 with TRBJ2-6; D is unclear. Germline assignment: CDR1 MNHEY and CDR2 SMNVEV (reference sequence). The CDR3 is made up of 15 amino acids. Trimming took off 5 bases at V and 0 bases at J, with 8 bases between the two ends.

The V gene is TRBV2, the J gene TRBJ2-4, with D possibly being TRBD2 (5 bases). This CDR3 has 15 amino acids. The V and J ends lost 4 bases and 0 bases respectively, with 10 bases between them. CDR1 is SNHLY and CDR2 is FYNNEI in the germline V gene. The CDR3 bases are TGTGCCAGCAGTGGAGACGGACTAGCCAAAAACATTCAGTACTTC. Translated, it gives CASSGDGLAKNIQYF. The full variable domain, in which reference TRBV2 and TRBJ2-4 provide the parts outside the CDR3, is EPEVTQTPSHQVTQMGQEVILRCVPISNHLYFYWYRQILGQKVEFLVSFYNNEISEKSEIFDDQFSVERPDGSNFTLKIRSTKLEDSAMYFCASSGDGLAKNIQYFGAGTRLSVL.

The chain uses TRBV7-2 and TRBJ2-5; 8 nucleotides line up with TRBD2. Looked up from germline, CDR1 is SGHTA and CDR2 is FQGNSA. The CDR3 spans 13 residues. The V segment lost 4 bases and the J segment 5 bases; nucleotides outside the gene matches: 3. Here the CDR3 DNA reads TGTGCCAGCAGCTCGAGCGGGAGTGAGACCCAGTACTTC. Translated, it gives CASSSSGSETQYF.

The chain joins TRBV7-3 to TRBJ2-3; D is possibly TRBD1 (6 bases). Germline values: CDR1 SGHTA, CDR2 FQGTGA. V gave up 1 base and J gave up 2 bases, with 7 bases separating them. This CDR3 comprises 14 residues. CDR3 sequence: CASSLKGVTDTQYF. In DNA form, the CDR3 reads TGTGCCAGCAGCTTAAAGGGGGTCACAGATACGCAGTATTTT.

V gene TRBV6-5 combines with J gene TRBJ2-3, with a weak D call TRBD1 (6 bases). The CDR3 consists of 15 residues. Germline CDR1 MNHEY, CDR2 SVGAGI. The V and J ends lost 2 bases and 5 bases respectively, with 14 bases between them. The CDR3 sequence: CASSYRRGSGDTQYF. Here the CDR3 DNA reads TGTGCCAGCAGTTACCGCAGGGGTTCTGGAGATACGCAGTATTTT.

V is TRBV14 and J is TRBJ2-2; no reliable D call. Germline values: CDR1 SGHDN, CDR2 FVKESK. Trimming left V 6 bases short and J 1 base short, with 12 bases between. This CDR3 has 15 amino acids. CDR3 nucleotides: TGTGCCAGCAGTCGAGTCGCAGGGAACACCGGGGAGCTGTTTTTT. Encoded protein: CASSRVAGNTGELFF.

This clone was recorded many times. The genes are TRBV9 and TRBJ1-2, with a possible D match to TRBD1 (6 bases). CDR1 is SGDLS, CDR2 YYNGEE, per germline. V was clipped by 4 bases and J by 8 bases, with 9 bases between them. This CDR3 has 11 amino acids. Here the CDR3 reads CASSPGQGYTF. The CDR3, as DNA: TGTGCCAGCAGCCCAGGACAGGGCTACACCTTC.

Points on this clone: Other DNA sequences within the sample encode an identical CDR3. The CDR3 DNA is TGTGCCAGCAGTGAACGGGGGTCAAACTATGGCTACACCTTC. As protein: CASSERGSNYGYTF. The chain uses TRBV2 and TRBJ1-2, with TRBD1 as a possible D gene (5 bases). V was shortened by 2 bases and J by 2 bases, with 9 bases between the two germline ends. In germline, CDR1 is SNHLY, CDR2 FYNNEI. The CDR3 is made up of 14 amino acids.

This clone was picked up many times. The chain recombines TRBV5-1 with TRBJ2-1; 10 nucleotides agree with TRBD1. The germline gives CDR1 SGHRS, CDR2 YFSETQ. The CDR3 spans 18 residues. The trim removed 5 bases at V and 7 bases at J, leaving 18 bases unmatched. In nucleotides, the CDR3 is TGCGCCAGCAGGCCTGCGGCCAGACAGGGGGCGTTATCGAATGAGCAGTTCTTC. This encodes CASRPAARQGALSNEQFF.

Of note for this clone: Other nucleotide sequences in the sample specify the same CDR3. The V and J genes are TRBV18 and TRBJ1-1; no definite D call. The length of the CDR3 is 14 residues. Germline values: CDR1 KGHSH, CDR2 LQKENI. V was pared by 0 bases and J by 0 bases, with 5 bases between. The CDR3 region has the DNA TGTGCCAGCTCACCACCGGGGATGAACACTGAAGCTTTCTTT. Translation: CASSPPGMNTEAFF.

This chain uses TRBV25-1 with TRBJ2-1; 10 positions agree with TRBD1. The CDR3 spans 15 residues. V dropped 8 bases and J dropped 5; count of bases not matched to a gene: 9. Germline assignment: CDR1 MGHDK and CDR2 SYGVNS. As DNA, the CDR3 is TGTGCCAGCGAGGGGGGGACAGGGGTTAACAATGAGCAGTTCTTC. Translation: CASEGGTGVNNEQFF.

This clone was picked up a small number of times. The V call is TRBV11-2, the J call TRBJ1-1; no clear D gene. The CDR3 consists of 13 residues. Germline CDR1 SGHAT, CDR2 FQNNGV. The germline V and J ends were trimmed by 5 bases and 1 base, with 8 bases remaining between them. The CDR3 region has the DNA TGTGCCAGCAGCCTAGGGTGGAACACTGAAGCTTTCTTT. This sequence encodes CASSLGWNTEAFF.

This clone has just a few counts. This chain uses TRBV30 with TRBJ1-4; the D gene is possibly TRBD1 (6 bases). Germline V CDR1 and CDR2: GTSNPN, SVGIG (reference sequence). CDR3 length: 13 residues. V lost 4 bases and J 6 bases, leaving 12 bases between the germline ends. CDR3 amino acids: CAWKDSNYEKLFF. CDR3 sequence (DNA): TGTGCCTGGAAGGACAGCAACTATGAAAAACTGTTTTTT.

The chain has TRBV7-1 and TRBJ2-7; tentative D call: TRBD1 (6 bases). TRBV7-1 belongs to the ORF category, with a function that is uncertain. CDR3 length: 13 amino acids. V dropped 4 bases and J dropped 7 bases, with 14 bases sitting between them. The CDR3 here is CASSLRQVEEQYF. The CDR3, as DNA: TGTGCCAGCAGCTTAAGACAGGTGGAGGAGCAGTACTTC.

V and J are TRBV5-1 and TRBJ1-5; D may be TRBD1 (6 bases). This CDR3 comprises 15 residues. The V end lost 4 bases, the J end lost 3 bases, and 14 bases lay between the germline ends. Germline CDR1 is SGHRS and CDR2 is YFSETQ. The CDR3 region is CASSSTTGNNQPQHF. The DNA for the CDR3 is TGCGCCAGCAGCAGCACTACAGGGAACAATCAGCCCCAGCATTTT.

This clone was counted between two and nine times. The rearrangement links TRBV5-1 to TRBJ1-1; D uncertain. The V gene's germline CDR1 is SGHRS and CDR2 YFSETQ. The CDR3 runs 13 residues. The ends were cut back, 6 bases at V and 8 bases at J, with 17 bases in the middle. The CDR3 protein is CASIGGIGTEAFF. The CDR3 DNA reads TGCGCCAGCATCGGCGGAATTGGAACGGAAGCTTTCTTT.

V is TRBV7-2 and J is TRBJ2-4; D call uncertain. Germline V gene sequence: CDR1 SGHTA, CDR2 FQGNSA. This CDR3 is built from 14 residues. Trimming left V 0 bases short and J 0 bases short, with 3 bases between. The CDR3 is CASSLALAKNIQYF. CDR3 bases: TGTGCCAGCAGCTTAGCTCTAGCCAAAAACATTCAGTACTTC.

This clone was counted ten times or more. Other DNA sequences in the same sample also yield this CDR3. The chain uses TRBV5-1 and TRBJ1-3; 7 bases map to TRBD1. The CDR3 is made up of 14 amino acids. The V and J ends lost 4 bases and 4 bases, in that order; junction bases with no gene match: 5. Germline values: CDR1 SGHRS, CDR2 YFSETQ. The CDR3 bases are TGCGCCAGCAGCCCGGGGACAGACGGAAACACCATATATTTT. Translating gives CASSPGTDGNTIYF. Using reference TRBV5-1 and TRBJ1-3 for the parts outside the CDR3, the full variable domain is KAGVTQTPRYLIKTRGQQVTLSCSPISGHRSVSWYQQTPGQGLQFLFEYFSETQRNKGNFPGRFSGRQFSNSRSEMNVSTLELGDSALYLCASSPGTDGNTIYFGEGSWLTVV.

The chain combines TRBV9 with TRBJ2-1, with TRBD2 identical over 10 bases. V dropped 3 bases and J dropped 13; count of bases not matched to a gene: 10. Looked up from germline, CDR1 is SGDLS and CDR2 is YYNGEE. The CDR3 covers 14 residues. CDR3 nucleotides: TGTGCCAGCAGCGCTTCCGGGACTAGCGTATTTCAGTTCTTC. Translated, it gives CASSASGTSVFQFF. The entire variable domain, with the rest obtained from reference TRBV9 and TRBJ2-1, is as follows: DSGVTQTPKHLITATGQRVTLRCSPRSGDLSVYWYQQSLDQGLQFLIQYYNGEERAKGNILERFSAQQFPDLHSELNLSSLELGDSALYFCASSASGTSVFQFFGPGTRLTVL.

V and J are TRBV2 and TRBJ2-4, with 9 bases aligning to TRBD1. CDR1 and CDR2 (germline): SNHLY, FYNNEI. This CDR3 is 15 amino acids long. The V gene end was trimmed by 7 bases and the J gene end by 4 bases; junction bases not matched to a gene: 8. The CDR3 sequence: CASIWGQGEKNIQYF. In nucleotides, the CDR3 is TGTGCCAGCATATGGGGACAGGGAGAAAAAAACATTCAGTACTTC.

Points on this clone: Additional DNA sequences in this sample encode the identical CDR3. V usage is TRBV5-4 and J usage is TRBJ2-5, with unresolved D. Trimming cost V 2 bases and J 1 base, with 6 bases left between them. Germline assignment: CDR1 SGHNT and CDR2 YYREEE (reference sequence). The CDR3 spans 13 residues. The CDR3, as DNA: TGTGCCAGCAGCTTAGGGATCCAAGAGACCCAGTACTTC. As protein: CASSLGIQETQYF.

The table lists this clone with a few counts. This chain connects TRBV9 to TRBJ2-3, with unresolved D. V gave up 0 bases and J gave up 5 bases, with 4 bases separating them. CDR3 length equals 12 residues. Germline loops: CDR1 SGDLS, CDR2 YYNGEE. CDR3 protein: CASSVDGDTQYF. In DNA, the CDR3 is TGTGCCAGCAGCGTAGATGGAGATACGCAGTATTTT.